This entry lists 11 T cell receptor beta chains sequenced from one sample in a study of blood T cell repertoires in COVID-19. Clones were read by immunoSEQ multiplex PCR, and TCRdb kept only the in-frame ones, dropping some. Of about 100,000 clones in the sample, 80% to 95% were seen once. The material sequenced was peripheral blood. The origin of the receptors is a man between 45 and 60 years old with active COVID-19.

V and J are TRBV27 and TRBJ2-3; TRBD2 is a possible D gene (5 bases). Between the trimmed V and J ends, which lost 6 bases and 0 bases, there was a span of 13 bases. Germline lookup yields CDR1 MNHEY and CDR2 SMNVEV (reference sequence). This CDR3 region has 15 residues. CDR3 sequence (DNA): TGTGCCAGCAGCCCTCTAGCACAGAGCACAGATACGCAGTATTTT. Translated: CASSPLAQSTDTQYF.

The count of this clone is one. The chain combines TRBV10-1 with TRBJ1-5, with 7 bases identical to TRBD1. Germline assignment: CDR1 WNHNN and CDR2 SYGVQD (reference sequence). The CDR3 is 13 amino acids. Unmatched junction bases numbered 1, after V lost 5 bases and J lost 3 bases. CDR3 sequence: CASSQGVNQPQHF. In DNA form, the CDR3 reads TGCGCCAGCAGTCAGGGGGTCAATCAGCCCCAGCATTTT.

The chain joins TRBV7-9 to TRBJ1-6; 7 nucleotides agree with TRBD1. Germline lookup yields CDR1 SEHNR and CDR2 FQNEAQ (reference sequence). The CDR3 runs 18 residues. J was trimmed by 6 bases and V by 1 base; bases with no gene match: 12. CDR3 DNA sequence: TGTGCCAGCAGCTTAGAGTTGGGACAGATGCTTTCTAATTCACCCCTCCACTTT. Its protein is CASSLELGQMLSNSPLHF.

This chain uses TRBV27 with TRBJ2-1, with 12 bases identical to TRBD2. This CDR3 has 15 residues. Trimming at V came to 5 bases and at J to 7 bases, leaving 6 bases not matched to a gene. Germline V gene lookup returns CDR1 MNHEY and CDR2 SMNVEV (reference sequence). The CDR3: CASSLGTSGSNEQFF. CDR3 bases: TGTGCCAGCAGTCTCGGGACTAGCGGGTCAAATGAGCAGTTCTTC.

The chain employs TRBV23-1 and TRBJ2-7; 7 bases line up with TRBD1. TRBV23-1 qualifies as an ORF whose function is uncertain. This CDR3 has 16 amino acids. V dropped 3 bases and J dropped 5; count of bases not matched to a gene: 13. The CDR3 is CASSQNPRGRVNEQYV. The CDR3 DNA reads as TGCGCCAGCAGTCAGAATCCAAGGGGGCGCGTCAACGAGCAGTACGTC.

The J gene is TRBJ2-2, the V gene TRBV11-2; D gene unclear. CDR3 length equals 13 residues. Germline V lookup: CDR1 SGHAT, CDR2 FQNNGV. The V and J ends lost 7 bases and 3 bases respectively, with 9 bases between them. The CDR3 spells CASTPRDTGELFF. Here the CDR3 DNA reads TGTGCCAGCACCCCCCGGGACACCGGGGAGCTGTTTTTT. Supplemented by reference TRBV11-2 and TRBJ2-2, the full variable domain reads EAGVAQSPRYKIIEKRQSVAFWCNPISGHATLYWYQQILGQGPKLLIQFQNNGVVDDSQLPKDRFSAERLKGVDSTLKIQPAKLEDSAVYLCASTPRDTGELFFGEGSRLTVL.

The chain combines TRBV7-9 with TRBJ1-1; weak D call: TRBD1 (5 bases). CDR1 and CDR2 from the germline V gene are SEHNR and FQNEAQ (reference sequence). Trimming removed 2 bases at V and 1 base at J, with 20 bases between. The CDR3 length is 18 residues. In nucleotides, the CDR3 is TGTGCCAGCAGCTTAACGACAGCCCGGACGGGTTCGAACACTGAAGCTTTCTTT. Encoded protein: CASSLTTARTGSNTEAFF.

This clone was detected only once. This sequence joins TRBV10-1 and TRBJ2-2, with TRBD1 as a possible D gene (7 bases). V was trimmed by 5 bases and J by 3 bases, leaving 10 bases between them. This CDR3 spans 14 amino acids. In germline, CDR1 is WNHNN, CDR2 SYGVQD (reference sequence). CDR3 DNA sequence: TGCGCCAGCAGTTCCAGGGGGGACACCGGGGAGCTGTTTTTT. The encoded protein is CASSSRGDTGELFF.

The chain carries TRBV9 and TRBJ2-1; 7 nucleotides match TRBD2. This CDR3 is built from 13 residues. V lost 3 bases, J lost 11 bases, and 8 bases stayed unmatched. The germline gives CDR1 SGDLS, CDR2 YYNGEE. CDR3 sequence: CASSELLATQQFF. DNA of the CDR3: TGTGCCAGCAGCGAATTACTAGCGACACAGCAGTTCTTC.

The rearrangement joins TRBV7-2 to TRBJ2-7; TRBD2 aligns across 11 bases. Germline lookup yields CDR1 SGHTA and CDR2 FQGNSA. The V segment lost 0 bases and the J segment 3 bases; nucleotides outside the gene matches: 10. The CDR3 spans 18 residues. As DNA, the CDR3 is TGTGCCAGCAGCTTAGCGTTCGGGGGTACTAGCGGGGGCTACGAGCAGTACTTC. Its protein product is CASSLAFGGTSGGYEQYF.

The chain links TRBV5-1 to TRBJ1-2; 10 bases match TRBD1. The CDR3 sequence is 14 residues long. The germline V gene has CDR1 SGHRS and CDR2 YFSETQ. V trimming: 4 bases; J trimming: 5 bases; junction bases outside the gene matches: 5. The CDR3 region is CASSLPGQGYGYTF. The CDR3 nucleotides read TGCGCCAGCAGCCTCCCGGGACAGGGGTATGGCTACACCTTC.